These 4 T cell receptor beta chains originate from one sample sequenced in a study of blood T cell repertoires in COVID-19. The table came from immunoSEQ multiplex PCR; TCRdb's copy has only in-frame clones and leaves some out. The sample contains some 150,000 clones, over 80% of which appear only once. Sequencing used peripheral blood. The receptors stem from a woman in her thirties or forties with active or convalescent COVID-19.

This clone was seen a handful of times. The rearrangement joins TRBV27 to TRBJ2-7; the match to TRBD1 covers 8 bases. J lost 6 bases, V lost 6 bases, and 7 bases had no gene match. There are 13 residues in the CDR3. Germline values: CDR1 MNHEY, CDR2 SMNVEV (reference sequence). The CDR3 DNA reads TGTGCCAGCAGAGGACAGGGCGGAGGCGAGCAGTACTTC. Translating it yields CASRGQGGGEQYF.

The chain has TRBV19 and TRBJ2-7; a weak D match, TRBD1 (7 bases). In germline, CDR1 is LNHDA, CDR2 SQIVND (reference sequence). This CDR3 is built from 15 residues. The V gene lost 6 bases and the J gene lost 1 base, with 16 bases spanning the gap. Here the CDR3 reads CASRDAGQRSYEQYF. The CDR3 region has the DNA TGTGCCAGTAGGGACGCGGGACAGAGGTCCTACGAGCAGTACTTC.

V gene TRBV24-1 combines with J gene TRBJ1-2; 8 bases fit TRBD1. This CDR3 comprises 13 residues. V gave up 9 bases and J gave up 0 bases; unmatched junction bases: 2. Germline V gene data show CDR1 as KGHDR and CDR2 as SFDVKD. The CDR3 nucleotides are TGTGCCACCGGGGACAGGACTAACTATGGCTACACCTTC. Amino acid sequence: CATGDRTNYGYTF.

In its sample, this clone was seen once. This chain links TRBV6-2 or TRBV6-3 with TRBJ2-2, with D possibly matching TRBD2 (6 bases). Germline V CDR1 and CDR2: MNHEY, SVGEGT. Trimming took 4 bases from V and 4 from J, leaving 22 bases between them. There are 18 residues in the CDR3. The CDR3 is CASSFSYRDLIVTGELFF. The DNA of the CDR3 is TGTGCCAGCAGTTTCTCATACCGGGACTTAATTGTCACCGGGGAGCTGTTTTTT.